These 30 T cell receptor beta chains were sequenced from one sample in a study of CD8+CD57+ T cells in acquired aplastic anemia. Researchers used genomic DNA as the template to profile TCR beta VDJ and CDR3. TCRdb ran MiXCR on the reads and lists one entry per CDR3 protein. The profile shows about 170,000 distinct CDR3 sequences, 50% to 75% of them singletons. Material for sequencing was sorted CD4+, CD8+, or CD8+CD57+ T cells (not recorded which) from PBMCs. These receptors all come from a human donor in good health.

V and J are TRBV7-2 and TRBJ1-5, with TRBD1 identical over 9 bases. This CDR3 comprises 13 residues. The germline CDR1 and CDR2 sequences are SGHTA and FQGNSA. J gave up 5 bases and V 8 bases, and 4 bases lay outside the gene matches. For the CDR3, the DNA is TGTGCCAGCCACCGGACAGGGGATCAGCCCCAGCATTTT. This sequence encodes CASHRTGDQPQHF.

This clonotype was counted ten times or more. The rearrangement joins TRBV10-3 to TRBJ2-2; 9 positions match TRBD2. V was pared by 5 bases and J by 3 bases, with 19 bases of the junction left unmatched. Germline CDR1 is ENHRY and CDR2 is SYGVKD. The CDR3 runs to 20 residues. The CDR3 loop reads CAISPLAGGYRGEDTGELFF. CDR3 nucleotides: TGTGCCATCAGTCCCCTTGCGGGAGGGTATAGGGGCGAGGACACCGGGGAGCTGTTTTTT.

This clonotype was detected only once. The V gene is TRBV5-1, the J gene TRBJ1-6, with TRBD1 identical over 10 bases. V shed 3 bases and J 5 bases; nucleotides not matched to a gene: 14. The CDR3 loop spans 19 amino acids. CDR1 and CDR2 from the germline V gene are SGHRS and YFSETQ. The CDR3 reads CASSSYPVGTGVDNSPLHF. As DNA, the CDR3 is TGCGCCAGCAGCTCTTACCCCGTGGGGACAGGGGTCGATAATTCACCCCTCCACTTT.

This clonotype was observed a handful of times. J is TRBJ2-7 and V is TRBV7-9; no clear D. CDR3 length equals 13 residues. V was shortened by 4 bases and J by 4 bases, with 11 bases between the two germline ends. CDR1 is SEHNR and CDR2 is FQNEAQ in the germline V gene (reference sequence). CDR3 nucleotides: TGTGCCAGCAGCTGGACGGATCTATACGAGCAGTACTTC. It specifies CASSWTDLYEQYF.

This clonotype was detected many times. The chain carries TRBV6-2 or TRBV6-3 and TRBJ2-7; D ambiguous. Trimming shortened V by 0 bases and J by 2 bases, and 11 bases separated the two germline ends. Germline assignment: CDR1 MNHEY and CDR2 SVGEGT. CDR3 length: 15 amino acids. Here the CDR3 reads CASSYSNGDPYEQYF. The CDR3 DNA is TGTGCCAGCAGTTACTCGAATGGGGATCCCTACGAGCAGTACTTC.

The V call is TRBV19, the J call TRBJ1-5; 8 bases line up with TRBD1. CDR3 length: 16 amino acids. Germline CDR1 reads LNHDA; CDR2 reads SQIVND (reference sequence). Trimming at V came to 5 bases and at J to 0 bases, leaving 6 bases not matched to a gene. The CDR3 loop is CASSFRTGPSNQPQHF. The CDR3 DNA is TGTGCCAGTAGTTTTAGGACAGGGCCTAGCAATCAGCCCCAGCATTTT.

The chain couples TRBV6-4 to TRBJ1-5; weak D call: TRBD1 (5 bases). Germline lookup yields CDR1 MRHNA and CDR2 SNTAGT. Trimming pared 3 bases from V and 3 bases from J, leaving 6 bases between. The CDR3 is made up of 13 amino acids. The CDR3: CASSEDINQPQHF. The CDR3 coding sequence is TGTGCCAGCAGTGAGGACATCAATCAGCCCCAGCATTTT.

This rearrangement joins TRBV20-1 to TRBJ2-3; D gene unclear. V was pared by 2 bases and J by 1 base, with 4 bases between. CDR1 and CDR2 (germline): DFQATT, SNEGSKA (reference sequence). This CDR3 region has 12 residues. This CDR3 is CSARQGTDTQYF. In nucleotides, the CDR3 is TGCAGTGCTAGACAGGGCACAGATACGCAGTATTTT.

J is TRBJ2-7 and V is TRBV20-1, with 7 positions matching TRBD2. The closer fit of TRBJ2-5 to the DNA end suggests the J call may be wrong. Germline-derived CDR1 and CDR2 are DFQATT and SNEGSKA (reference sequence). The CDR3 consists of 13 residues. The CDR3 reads CSAEGLDQETQYF. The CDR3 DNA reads TGCAGTGCCGAAGGACTAGATCAAGAGACCCAGTACTTC.

CDR3 loop: CAISESIGMGMNTEAFF. CDR3 coding DNA: TGTGCCATCAGTGAGTCGATAGGAATGGGTATGAACACTGAAGCTTTCTTT. The rearrangement links TRBV10-3 to TRBJ1-1; D call uncertain. The V end lost 0 bases, the J end lost 0 bases, and 14 bases lay between the germline ends. The CDR3 sequence is 17 residues long. The V gene's germline CDR1 is ENHRY and CDR2 SYGVKD.

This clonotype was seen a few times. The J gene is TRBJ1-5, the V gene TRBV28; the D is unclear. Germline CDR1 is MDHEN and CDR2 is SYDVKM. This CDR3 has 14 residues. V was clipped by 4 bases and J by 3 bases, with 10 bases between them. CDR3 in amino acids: CASSSSFNNQPQHF. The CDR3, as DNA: TGTGCCAGCAGTTCCAGCTTTAACAATCAGCCCCAGCATTTT.

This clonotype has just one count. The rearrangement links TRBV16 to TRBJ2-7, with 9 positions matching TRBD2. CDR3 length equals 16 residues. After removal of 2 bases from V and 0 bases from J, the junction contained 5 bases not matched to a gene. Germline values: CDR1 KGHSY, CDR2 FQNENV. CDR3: CASSQGGGASSYEQYF. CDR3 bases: TGTGCCAGCAGCCAAGGCGGGGGGGCCAGCTCCTACGAGCAGTACTTC.

The CDR3 bases are TGCAGTGCTAGACTAGCGGACAATGAGCAGTTCTTC. Amino acids: CSARLADNEQFF. The J gene is TRBJ2-1, the V gene TRBV20-1; 7 bases are a match to TRBD2. Germline assignment: CDR1 DFQATT and CDR2 SNEGSKA (reference sequence). The CDR3 totals 12 residues. V shed 2 bases, J shed 5 bases, and the junction held 0 bases outside the gene matches.

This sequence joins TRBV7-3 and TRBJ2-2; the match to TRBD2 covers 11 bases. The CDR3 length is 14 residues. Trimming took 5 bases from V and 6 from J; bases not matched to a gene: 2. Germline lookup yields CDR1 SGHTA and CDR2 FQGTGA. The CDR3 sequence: CASSLAGGAGELFF. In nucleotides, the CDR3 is TGTGCCAGCAGCCTAGCGGGGGGTGCCGGGGAGCTGTTTTTT.

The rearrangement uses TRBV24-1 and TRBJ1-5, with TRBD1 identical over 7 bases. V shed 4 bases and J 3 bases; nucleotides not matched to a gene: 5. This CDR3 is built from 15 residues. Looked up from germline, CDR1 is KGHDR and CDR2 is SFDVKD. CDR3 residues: CATSDQGQFNQPQHF. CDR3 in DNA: TGTGCCACCAGTGACCAGGGACAGTTCAATCAGCCCCAGCATTTT.

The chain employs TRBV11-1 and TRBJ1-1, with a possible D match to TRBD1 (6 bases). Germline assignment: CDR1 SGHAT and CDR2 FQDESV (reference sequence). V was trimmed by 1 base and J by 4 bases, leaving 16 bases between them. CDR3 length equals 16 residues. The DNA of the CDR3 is TGTGCCAGCAGCTTAGATGCTCACAGGGCTCGCACTGAAGCTTTCTTT. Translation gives CASSLDAHRARTEAFF.

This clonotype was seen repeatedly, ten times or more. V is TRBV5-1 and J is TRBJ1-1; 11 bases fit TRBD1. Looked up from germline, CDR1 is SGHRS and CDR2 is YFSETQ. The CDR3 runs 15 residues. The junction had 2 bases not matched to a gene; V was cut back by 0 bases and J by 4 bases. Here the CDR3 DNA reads TGCGCCAGCAGCTTGGAGGGGACAGGGGGCACTGAAGCTTTCTTT. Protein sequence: CASSLEGTGGTEAFF. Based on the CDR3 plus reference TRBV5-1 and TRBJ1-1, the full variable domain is KAGVTQTPRYLIKTRGQQVTLSCSPISGHRSVSWYQQTPGQGLQFLFEYFSETQRNKGNFPGRFSGRQFSNSRSEMNVSTLELGDSALYLCASSLEGTGGTEAFFGQGTRLTVV.

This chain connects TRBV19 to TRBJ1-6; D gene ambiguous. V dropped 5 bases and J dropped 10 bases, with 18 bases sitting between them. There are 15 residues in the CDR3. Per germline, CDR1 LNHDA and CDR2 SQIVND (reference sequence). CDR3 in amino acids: CASSPSSQIKSPLHF. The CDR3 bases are TGTGCCAGTAGTCCGAGTAGCCAGATTAAGTCACCCCTCCACTTT.

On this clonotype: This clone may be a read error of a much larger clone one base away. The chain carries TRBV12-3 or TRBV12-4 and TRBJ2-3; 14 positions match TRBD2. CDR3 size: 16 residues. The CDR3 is CASSPGTSGSTDTRYF. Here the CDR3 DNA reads TGTGCCAGCAGTCCAGGGACTAGCGGGAGCACAGATACGCGGTATTTT.

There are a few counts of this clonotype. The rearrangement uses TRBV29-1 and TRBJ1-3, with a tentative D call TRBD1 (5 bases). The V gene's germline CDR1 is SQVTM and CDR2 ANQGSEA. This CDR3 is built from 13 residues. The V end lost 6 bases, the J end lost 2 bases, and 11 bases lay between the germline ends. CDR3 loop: CSVVGGAGNTIYF. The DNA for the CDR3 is TGCAGCGTCGTCGGGGGGGCTGGAAACACCATATATTTT.

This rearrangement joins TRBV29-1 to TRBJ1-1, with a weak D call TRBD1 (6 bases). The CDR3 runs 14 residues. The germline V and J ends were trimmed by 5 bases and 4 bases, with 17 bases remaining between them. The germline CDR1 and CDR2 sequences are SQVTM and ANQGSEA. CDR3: CSVRPLGAGTEAFF. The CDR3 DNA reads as TGCAGCGTTCGGCCCCTGGGGGCAGGCACTGAAGCTTTCTTT.

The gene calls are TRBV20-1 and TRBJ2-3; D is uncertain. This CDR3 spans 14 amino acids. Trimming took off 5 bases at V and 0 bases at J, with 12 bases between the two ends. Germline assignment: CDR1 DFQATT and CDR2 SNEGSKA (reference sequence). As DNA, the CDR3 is TGCAGTGCTTACCCAACCTCTAGCACAGATACGCAGTATTTT. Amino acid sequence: CSAYPTSSTDTQYF.

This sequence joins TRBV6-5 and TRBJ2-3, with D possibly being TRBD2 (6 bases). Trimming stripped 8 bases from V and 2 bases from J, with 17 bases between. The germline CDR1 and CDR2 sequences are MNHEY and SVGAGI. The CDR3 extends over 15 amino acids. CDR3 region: CASYRPAGNTDTQYF. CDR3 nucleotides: TGTGCCAGCTATAGGCCAGCGGGCAACACAGATACGCAGTATTTT.

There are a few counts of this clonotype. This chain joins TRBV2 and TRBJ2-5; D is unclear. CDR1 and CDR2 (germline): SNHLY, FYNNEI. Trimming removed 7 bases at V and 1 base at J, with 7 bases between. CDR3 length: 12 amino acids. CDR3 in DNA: TGTGCCAGCAATGGGATCCAAGAGACCCAGTACTTC. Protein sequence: CASNGIQETQYF.

The CDR3 coding sequence is TGTGCCAGTAGTATCGTCCCTTTGGGTGAAAAACTGTTTTTT. Translated, it gives CASSIVPLGEKLFF. The J gene is TRBJ1-4, the V gene TRBV19; D gene uncertain. Germline assignment: CDR1 LNHDA and CDR2 SQIVND (reference sequence). The V gene lost 3 bases and the J gene lost 7 bases, with 12 bases spanning the gap. The CDR3 consists of 14 residues.

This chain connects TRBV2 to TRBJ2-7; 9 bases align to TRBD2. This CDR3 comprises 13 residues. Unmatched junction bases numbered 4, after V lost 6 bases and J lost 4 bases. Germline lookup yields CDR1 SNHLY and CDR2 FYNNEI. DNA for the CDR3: TGTGCCAGCAGGACTAGCGGCGTTTACGAGCAGTACTTC. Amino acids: CASRTSGVYEQYF.

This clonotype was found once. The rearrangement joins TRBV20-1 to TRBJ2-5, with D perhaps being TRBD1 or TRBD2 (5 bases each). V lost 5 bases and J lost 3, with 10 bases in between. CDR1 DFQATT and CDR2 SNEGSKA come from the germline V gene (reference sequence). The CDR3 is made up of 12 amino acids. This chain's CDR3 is CSALGPEETQYF. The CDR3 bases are TGCAGTGCTTTGGGACCTGAAGAGACCCAGTACTTC.

The CDR3: CASSLDPGTNTYEQYF. CDR3 nucleotides: TGTGCCAGCAGCTTGGACCCCGGGACGAACACCTACGAGCAGTACTTC. The chain is built from TRBV5-6 and TRBJ2-7, with D perhaps assigned TRBD1 or TRBD2 (5 bases each). The CDR3 covers 16 residues. Trimming took 0 bases from V and 2 from J, leaving 15 bases between them. Germline V gene sequence: CDR1 SGHDT, CDR2 YYEEEE.

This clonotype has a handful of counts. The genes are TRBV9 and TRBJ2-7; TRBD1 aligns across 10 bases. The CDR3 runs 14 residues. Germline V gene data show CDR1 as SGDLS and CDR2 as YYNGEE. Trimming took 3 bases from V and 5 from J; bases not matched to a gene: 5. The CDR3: CASSARQGANEQYF. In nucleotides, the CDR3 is TGTGCCAGCAGCGCGCGACAGGGGGCAAACGAGCAGTACTTC.

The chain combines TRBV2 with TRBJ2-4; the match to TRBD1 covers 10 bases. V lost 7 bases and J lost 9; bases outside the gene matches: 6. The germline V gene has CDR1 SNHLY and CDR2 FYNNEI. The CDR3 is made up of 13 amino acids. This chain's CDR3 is CASIDRGQGIQYF. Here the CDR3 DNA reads TGTGCCAGCATCGACAGGGGGCAAGGCATTCAGTACTTC. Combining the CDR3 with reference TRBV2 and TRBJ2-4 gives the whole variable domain EPEVTQTPSHQVTQMGQEVILRCVPISNHLYFYWYRQILGQKVEFLVSFYNNEISEKSEIFDDQFSVERPDGSNFTLKIRSTKLEDSAMYFCASIDRGQGIQYFGAGTRLSVL.